These T cell receptor beta chains were read from a single sample in a study of Ad26.COV2.S vaccination and SARS-CoV-2 variants. Assay: immunoSEQ multiplex PCR; the TCRdb copy retains only in-frame clones and omits some. Of about half a million clones in the sample, about 88% were seen once. Sequencing was performed on peripheral blood, taken in a trial of Ad26.COV2.S vaccine versus placebo. The receptor set was obtained from a person between 18 and 65 years old who received the Ad26.COV2.S COVID-19 vaccine or a placebo. CDR3s include the opening cysteine and the closing phenylalanine or tryptophan. The D gene is left open where the match is weak. The listing skips clone size in some rows; elsewhere it reads once, few, many or a size class.

length	V	D	J	size	DNA	CDR3
15	TRBV10-2	TRBD2	TRBJ2-2	once	TGCGCCAGCAGAGGGACTAGCGCGGACACCGGGGAGCTGTTTTTT	CASRGTSADTGELFF
14	TRBV28	-	TRBJ2-2	-	TGTGCCAGCAGGTTTGGGGGTTCCACCGGGGAGCTGTTTTTT	CASRFGGSTGELFF
13	TRBV25-1	TRBD1	TRBJ2-7	-	TGTGCCAGCTTAAGGACAGGTTCCTACGAGCAGTACTTC	CASLRTGSYEQYF
17	TRBV4-3	TRBD1	TRBJ2-7	-	TGCGCCAGCAGCCAAGCTGGGCCGGGACAGGGGGCGTTCCAGCAGTACTTC	CASSQAGPGQGAFQQYF
16	TRBV25-1	-	TRBJ2-7	-	TGTGCCAGCTCCCCCGGGACATCCAAAGGGTCCTACGAGCAGTACTTC	CASSPGTSKGSYEQYF
15	TRBV29-1	-	TRBJ2-7	few	TGCAGCGTTGAAGCGGGCCCCCGGGCTGCTTACGAGCAGTACTTC	CSVEAGPRAAYEQYF
15	TRBV6-5	-	TRBJ1-2	-	TGTGCCAGCAGTAGGGGCAGGGCTACGGCGTCCGGCTACACCTTC	CASSRGRATASGYTF
13	TRBV27	-	TRBJ1-6	-	TGTGCCAGCAGTTTCGAGATTAATTCACCCCTCCACTTT	CASSFEINSPLHF
18	TRBV11-2	TRBD2	TRBJ2-3	-	TGTGCCAGCAGCTTAGGGGAACCAGCGGGAGCCTCCACAGATACGCAGTATTTT	CASSLGEPAGASTDTQYF
17	TRBV6-6	TRBD1	TRBJ1-6	-	TGTGCCAGCAGTCCCCCAGGTAGCTACAGGGGGGATTCACCCCTCCACTTT	CASSPPGSYRGDSPLHF
16	TRBV2	TRBD2	TRBJ2-7	-	TGTGCCAGCAGTGACTGGACTAGCGGGATCTCCTACGAGCAGTACTTC	CASSDWTSGISYEQYF
16	TRBV4-2	-	TRBJ1-2	-	TGTGCCAGCAGCCAATTTACCACGTCAACTAACTATGGCTACACCTTC	CASSQFTTSTNYGYTF
15	TRBV7-3	TRBD1	TRBJ1-1	-	TGTGCCAGCAGCCAAGGGACAGGGGGGAACACTGAAGCTTTCTTT	CASSQGTGGNTEAFF
13	TRBV10-1	-	TRBJ1-2	-	TGCGCCAGCAGTCGTGGTCCGAGTGATGGCTACACCTTC	CASSRGPSDGYTF
15	TRBV29-1	-	TRBJ2-3	once	TGCAGCGTTGAAGGAACGGCGGGACACCTAGATACGCAGTATTTT	CSVEGTAGHLDTQYF
14	TRBV3-1/TRBV3-2	-	TRBJ1-5	once	TGTGCCAGCAGCCCGGGGAGGGTTGGTCAGCCCCAGCATTTT	CASSPGRVGQPQHF
15	TRBV6-5	-	TRBJ1-4	-	TGTGCCAGCATAGAATGGGGGAAAAATAATGAAAAACTGTTTTTT	CASIEWGKNNEKLFF
13	TRBV18	-	TRBJ1-5	-	TGTGCCAGCTCCGGCAGGCTCAATCAGCCCCAGCATTTT	CASSGRLNQPQHF
18	TRBV18	TRBD2	TRBJ2-3	-	TGTGCCAGCTCAGCGGGACTAGCGGGAGTTCGGGGAACAGATACGCAGTATTTT	CASSAGLAGVRGTDTQYF
15	TRBV5-5	TRBD1	TRBJ2-1	-	TGTGCCAGCAGGACCGGGACAGGGCCTAACAATGAGCAGTTCTTC	CASRTGTGPNNEQFF
14	TRBV6-1	-	TRBJ2-2	-	TGTGCCGCGCGTGGGGAGAGGAACACCGGGGAGCTGTTTTTT	CAARGERNTGELFF
16	TRBV27	TRBD2	TRBJ2-7	once	TGTGCCAGCAGTTTCGTCGGGAGGGCCGACTCCTACGAGCAGTACTTC	CASSFVGRADSYEQYF
15	TRBV10-3	-	TRBJ2-3	-	TGTGCCATCAGTGACCCCGGGCAGAGCACAGATACGCAGTATTTT	CAISDPGQSTDTQYF
16	TRBV7-9	-	TRBJ2-1	-	TGTGCCAGCAGCTTAGCACAGGGAGTATCCTACAATGAGCAGTTCTTC	CASSLAQGVSYNEQFF
15	TRBV27	TRBD2	TRBJ2-1	-	TGTGCCAGCAGTGTCGGCGGGGGTAGCTACAATGAGCAGTTCTTC	CASSVGGGSYNEQFF
13	TRBV7-3	-	TRBJ2-2	-	TGTGCCAGCAGCCACAAGAACACCGGGGAGCTGTTTTTT	CASSHKNTGELFF
18	TRBV28	TRBD2	TRBJ2-2	-	TGTGCCAGCAATGTACCGGGACTAGCGGGAGATGGGACCGGGGAGCTGTTTTTT	CASNVPGLAGDGTGELFF
15	TRBV20-1	-	TRBJ2-3	-	TGCAGTGCTAGTGACCTACGCGGGAGCACAGATACGCAGTATTTT	CSASDLRGSTDTQYF
18	TRBV15	-	TRBJ1-3	-	TGTGCCACCAGCATAGGCCCCGGACGCGGTCCTGGAGGGAACACCATATATTTT	CATSIGPGRGPGGNTIYF
15	TRBV2	-	TRBJ1-1	-	TGTGCCAGCGATTCCCAGGGGCTCTTCTTGACTGAAGCTTTCTTT	CASDSQGLFLTEAFF
15	TRBV4-1	TRBD2	TRBJ2-2	-	TGCGCCAGCAGGGACCCTAGCGGGAGGGGCGGGGAGCTGTTTTTT	CASRDPSGRGGELFF
12	TRBV28	-	TRBJ1-6	-	TGTGCCAGCAGGCGAGGCGGCGGGTCCCTCCACTTT	CASRRGGGSLHF
20	TRBV27	TRBD2	TRBJ2-1	-	TGTGCCAGCAGTTTATTTCCATTAGCGGGAGGGCCATCCTCCTACAATGAGCAGTTCTTC	CASSLFPLAGGPSSYNEQFF
13	TRBV30	-	TRBJ2-7	-	TGTGCCTGGAGGCTTGGACAGTCCTACGAGCAGTACTTC	CAWRLGQSYEQYF
16	TRBV6-1	TRBD2	TRBJ2-3	-	TGTGCCAGCAGTGAAGGGGCGGGGGGATCCACAGATACGCAGTATTTT	CASSEGAGGSTDTQYF
15	TRBV15	-	TRBJ2-5	-	TGTGCCACCAGCAGAGATACGGGACCCCAAGAGACCCAGTACTTC	CATSRDTGPQETQYF
16	TRBV28	TRBD1	TRBJ2-5	-	TGTGCCAGCAGTTTATTTGGGACAGGAGCTCAAGAGACCCAGTACTTC	CASSLFGTGAQETQYF
13	TRBV6-6	-	TRBJ1-4	-	TGTGCCAGCAGCCCGGTGGGCCGGGAAAAACTGTTTTTT	CASSPVGREKLFF
14	TRBV3-1/TRBV3-2	TRBD1	TRBJ1-1	-	TGTGCCAGCAGCCAAGTCGGACAGGGCACTGAAGCTTTCTTT	CASSQVGQGTEAFF
15	TRBV7-9	TRBD1	TRBJ1-4	few	TGTGCCAGCAGCTCAAACCGGGACAGTAATGAAAAACTGTTTTTT	CASSSNRDSNEKLFF
15	TRBV4-1	-	TRBJ2-5	-	TGCGCCAGCAGCCAAGGACAAACGTACCAAGAGACCCAGTACTTC	CASSQGQTYQETQYF
12	TRBV25-1	-	TRBJ1-1	-	TGTGCCAGCAGTGAAGGTTACAGGGAAGCTTTCTTT	CASSEGYREAFF
15	TRBV18	TRBD1	TRBJ2-5	-	TGTGCCAGCTCACCGCCGGGACAGGGCCAAGAGACCCAGTACTTC	CASSPPGQGQETQYF
16	TRBV28	-	TRBJ2-5	-	TGTGCCAGCAGTACACGGGACAAGGGATGGGAAGAGACCCAGTACTTC	CASSTRDKGWEETQYF
16	TRBV9	TRBD2	TRBJ2-1	-	TGTGCCAGCAGCGTCGGACTAGCGGGTTCCATTTGGGAGCAGTTCTTC	CASSVGLAGSIWEQFF
15	TRBV19	-	TRBJ1-4	-	TGTGCCAGTAGTACTGGCCGTGCAACTAATGAAAAACTGTTTTTT	CASSTGRATNEKLFF
16	TRBV7-9	TRBD1	TRBJ1-2	-	TGTGCCAGCAGCTTAGAGGGGACAGGGAGCCTCTATGGCTACACCTTC	CASSLEGTGSLYGYTF
19	TRBV4-1	TRBD2	TRBJ2-1	-	TGCGCCAGCAGCCAGCTGACTAGCGGGAGGGCCTCATCCTACAATGAGCAGTTCTTC	CASSQLTSGRASSYNEQFF
14	TRBV19	TRBD1	TRBJ1-2	few	TGTGCCAGTAGTCTTCTGGAGGACAGGCGCGGCTACACCTTC	CASSLLEDRRGYTF
15	TRBV21-1	-	TRBJ1-2	many	TGTGCCAGCAGCCCCCGGGGCGGGGGGGAAAGGGGCTACACCTTC	CASSPRGGGERGYTF
20	TRBV9	TRBD2	TRBJ2-1	-	TGTGCCAGCAGCCCCTCGTGGGGCAGGACTAGCGCGGGTACCTACAATGAGCAGTTCTTC	CASSPSWGRTSAGTYNEQFF
15	TRBV19	-	TRBJ1-4	-	TGTGCCAGTAGCGAACTCCGGGGCCCTAATGAAAAACTGTTTTTT	CASSELRGPNEKLFF
15	TRBV6-6	-	TRBJ2-3	-	TGTGCCAGCAGTTACTCGAGTGGGGACACAGATACGCAGTATTTT	CASSYSSGDTDTQYF
14	TRBV5-1	TRBD1	TRBJ2-7	once	TGCGCCAGCAGCTTACAGGGGAGCTCCTACGAGCAGTACTTC	CASSLQGSSYEQYF
15	TRBV20-1	TRBD2	TRBJ2-3	-	TGCAGTGCTAGTCCCGCTAGCGGTGGCACAGATACGCAGTATTTT	CSASPASGGTDTQYF
15	TRBV7-9	-	TRBJ1-4	-	TGTGCCAGCAGCTTTGACCGGGCAACTAATGAAAAACTGTTTTTT	CASSFDRATNEKLFF
16	TRBV7-3	-	TRBJ2-1	-	TGTGCCAGCAGCTCCTATTCAGGGGCAAAATACAATGAGCAGTTCTTC	CASSSYSGAKYNEQFF
15	TRBV28	TRBD1	TRBJ1-6	few	TGTGCCAGCCTCGCGAGTGGGACAGCCAATTCACCCCTCCACTTT	CASLASGTANSPLHF
16	TRBV19	TRBD2	TRBJ2-1	once	TGTGCCAGTAGTATTTGGCTAGCGGGACCCTACAATGAGCAGTTCTTC	CASSIWLAGPYNEQFF
14	TRBV30	-	TRBJ1-1	-	TGTGCCCAGACTACGGGGGGCGCTGGCACTGAAGCTTTCTTT	CAQTTGGAGTEAFF